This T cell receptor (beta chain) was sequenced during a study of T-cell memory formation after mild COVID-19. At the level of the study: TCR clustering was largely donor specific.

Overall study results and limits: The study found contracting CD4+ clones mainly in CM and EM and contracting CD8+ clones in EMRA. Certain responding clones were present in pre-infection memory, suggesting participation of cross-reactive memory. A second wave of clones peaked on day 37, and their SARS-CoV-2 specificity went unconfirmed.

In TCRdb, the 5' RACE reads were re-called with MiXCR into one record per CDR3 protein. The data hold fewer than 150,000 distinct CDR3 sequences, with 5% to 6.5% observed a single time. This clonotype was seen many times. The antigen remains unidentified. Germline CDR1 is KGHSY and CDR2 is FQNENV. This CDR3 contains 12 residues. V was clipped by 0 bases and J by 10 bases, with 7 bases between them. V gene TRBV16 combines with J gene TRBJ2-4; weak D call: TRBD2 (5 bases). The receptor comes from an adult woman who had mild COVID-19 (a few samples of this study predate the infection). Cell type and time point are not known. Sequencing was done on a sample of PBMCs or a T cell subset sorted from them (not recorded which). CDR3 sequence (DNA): TGTGCCAGCAGCCAATCGAGCGGAATTCAGTACTTC. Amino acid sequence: CASSQSSGIQYF.